Below, 8 T cell receptor beta chains from the same sample are listed, as sequenced in a study of control samples from healthy donors and cancer patients. TCRdb's copy holds only in-frame clones and misses some; the assay was immunoSEQ multiplex PCR. Of about 12,000 clones in the sample, around 89% were seen once. Material: formalin-fixed, paraffin-embedded tissue. The receptor set was obtained from a male donor with melanoma.

This chain connects TRBV11-3 to TRBJ2-3; the match to TRBD1 covers 8 bases. CDR1 and CDR2 (germline): SGHNT, YENEEA. Trimming removed 5 bases from V and 2 bases from J; junction bases left unmatched: 6. The CDR3 covers 15 residues. CDR3 nucleotides: TGTGCCAGCAGCCCCCGACAGGGGAACACAGATACGCAGTATTTT. Translation: CASSPRQGNTDTQYF.

V usage is TRBV7-2 and J usage is TRBJ2-7; D is undetermined. Germline V gives CDR1 SGHTA, CDR2 FQGNSA. The ends were cut back, 5 bases at V and 0 bases at J, with 14 bases in the middle. The CDR3 loop spans 15 amino acids. The CDR3 region has the DNA TGTGCCAGCAGCCCCTCGATTCACAGCTCCTACGAGCAGTACGTC. This codes for CASSPSIHSSYEQYV.

The chain links TRBV24-1 to TRBJ2-3, with D perhaps TRBD1 (5 bases). CDR1 and CDR2 from the germline V gene are KGHDR and SFDVKD. The length of the CDR3 is 19 residues. Trimming took off 0 bases at V and 1 base at J, with 19 bases between the two ends. The CDR3 loop reads CATSDLQGRQWNGTDTQYF. CDR3 coding DNA: TGTGCCACCAGTGATTTGCAAGGCCGACAGTGGAATGGCACAGATACGCAGTATTTT.

The rearrangement links TRBV15 to TRBJ2-5; TRBD1 is a possible D gene (6 bases). Germline loops: CDR1 LNHNV, CDR2 YYDKDF (reference sequence). V lost 5 bases and J 4 bases, leaving 11 bases between the germline ends. The CDR3 totals 13 residues. The CDR3 region is CATSQTGRETQYF. CDR3 nucleotide sequence: TGTGCCACCAGCCAAACAGGGCGAGAGACCCAGTACTTC.

The chain couples TRBV7-9 to TRBJ2-7; 7 positions agree with TRBD2. The CDR3 totals 15 residues. CDR1 SEHNR and CDR2 FQNEAQ come from the germline V gene (reference sequence). V shed 4 bases and J 2 bases; nucleotides not matched to a gene: 8. CDR3 nucleotide sequence: TGTGCCAGCAGCTACCGGCGGGGAGGGCCCTACGAGCAGTACTTC. It specifies CASSYRRGGPYEQYF.

The gene calls are TRBV4-1 and TRBJ1-4; TRBD1 is a possible D gene (6 bases). The V gene lost 1 base and the J gene lost 8 bases, with 17 bases spanning the gap. Germline V lookup: CDR1 MGHRA, CDR2 YSYEKL. There are 16 residues in the CDR3. The CDR3 is CASSQVPEGVGEKLFF. The CDR3 region has the DNA TGCGCCAGCAGCCAAGTCCCTGAGGGGGTAGGAGAAAAACTGTTTTTT.

The chain uses TRBV30 and TRBJ1-1, with 7 bases identical to TRBD1. V shed 0 bases and J 1 base; nucleotides not matched to a gene: 5. The CDR3 is made up of 15 amino acids. Germline V lookup: CDR1 GTSNPN, CDR2 SVGIG (reference sequence). The CDR3 protein is CAWSVLYRGNTEAFF. CDR3 DNA: TGTGCCTGGAGTGTACTTTACAGGGGGAACACTGAAGCTTTCTTT.

The chain links TRBV27 to TRBJ1-6; D gene uncertain. V was trimmed by 8 bases and J by 9 bases, leaving 11 bases between them. The CDR3 contains 12 residues. In germline, CDR1 is MNHEY, CDR2 SMNVEV (reference sequence). CDR3 protein: CASATAASPLHF. The CDR3 bases are TGTGCCAGCGCAACCGCCGCTTCACCCCTCCACTTT.